The 12 T cell receptor beta chains below all came from one sample that was sequenced in a study of cytomegalovirus exposure and HLA in healthy donors. Sequencing used immunoSEQ multiplex PCR; TCRdb keeps in-frame clones, though not all of them. The table has approximately 150,000 clones, around nine tenths seen once; the top ten hold 2.5% to 4%. The sequencing input was PBMCs. The receptors derive from a woman aged 18-35 years in good health and CMV-seropositive.

The chain uses TRBV30 and TRBJ2-3, with D perhaps TRBD2 (5 bases). This CDR3 is built from 17 residues. Germline assignment: CDR1 GTSNPN and CDR2 SVGIG (reference sequence). V gave up 4 bases and J gave up 7 bases, with 27 bases separating them. This chain's CDR3 is CAWTIFSSRTPYHTQYF. CDR3 coding DNA: TGTGCCTGGACTATTTTTTCTTCCAGGACTCCATACCATACGCAGTATTTT.

The V call is TRBV4-2, the J call TRBJ2-2, with D maybe TRBD2 (6 bases). Trimming shortened V by 1 base and J by 6 bases, and 15 bases separated the two germline ends. CDR1 is LGHNA, CDR2 YNFKEQ, per germline. The CDR3 length is 16 residues. The CDR3 sequence is CASSQGASVPPGELFF. The CDR3 DNA reads as TGTGCCAGCAGCCAAGGGGCTAGCGTGCCCCCCGGGGAGCTGTTTTTT.

CDR3 in DNA: TGCGCCAGCAGCCCTCGGACTTTGACCAGCGGGAGAGGAACGCAGTATTTT. Translated, it gives CASSPRTLTSGRGTQYF. The chain recombines TRBV5-1 with TRBJ2-3; 8 bases fit TRBD2. J gave up 9 bases and V 4 bases, and 19 bases lay outside the gene matches. Germline-derived CDR1 and CDR2 are SGHRS and YFSETQ. The length of the CDR3 is 17 residues.

The genes are TRBV5-6 and TRBJ1-1, with TRBD1 as a possible D gene (5 bases). V was clipped by 4 bases and J by 3 bases, with 16 bases between them. The CDR3 sequence is 15 residues long. Looked up from germline, CDR1 is SGHDT and CDR2 is YYEEEE. CDR3 coding DNA: TGTGCCAGCAGCCATATGGCGGGGCGGTACACTGAAGCTTTCTTT. Amino acid sequence: CASSHMAGRYTEAFF.

The chain uses TRBV7-9 and TRBJ1-2; a possible D gene is TRBD1 (6 bases). The CDR3 covers 15 residues. Germline V gene data show CDR1 as SEHNR and CDR2 as FQNEAQ (reference sequence). The V end lost 5 bases, the J end lost 1 base, and 14 bases lay between the germline ends. This CDR3 is CASSHTDRSNYGYTF. In DNA, the CDR3 is TGTGCCAGCAGCCACACTGACAGGAGTAACTATGGCTACACCTTC.

This chain uses TRBV6-5 with TRBJ1-2; 7 nucleotides align to TRBD1. CDR1 is MNHEY, CDR2 SVGAGI, per germline. The V segment lost 5 bases and the J segment 8 bases; nucleotides outside the gene matches: 5. This CDR3 comprises 12 residues. The CDR3 DNA follows: TGTGCCAGCAGTATTCAGGGGGAGGGCTACACCTTC. Its protein product is CASSIQGEGYTF.

This clone was detected a few times. This chain links TRBV6-6 with TRBJ2-7; D not certain. Trimming removed 2 bases at V and 0 bases at J, with 8 bases between. The CDR3 contains 14 residues. Germline CDR1 reads MNHNY; CDR2 reads SVGAGI (reference sequence). CDR3: CASSYTAISYEQYF. CDR3 DNA: TGTGCCAGCAGTTACACAGCTATCTCCTACGAGCAGTACTTC.

The rearrangement uses TRBV6-5 and TRBJ1-5, with D unresolved. Germline loops: CDR1 MNHEY, CDR2 SVGAGI. V dropped 0 bases and J dropped 4 bases, with 10 bases sitting between them. The CDR3 sequence is 15 residues long. CDR3 nucleotides: TGTGCCAGCAGTTACTCGATTGTCGGTAATCAGCCCCAGCATTTT. This encodes CASSYSIVGNQPQHF.

This clone was detected only a few times. V gene TRBV9 combines with J gene TRBJ1-5; D is ambiguous. V shed 7 bases and J shed 3 bases, with 8 bases lying between them. Germline CDR1 SGDLS, CDR2 YYNGEE. This CDR3 spans 12 amino acids. The CDR3 DNA reads as TGTGCCAGCGGTCAGTACAATCAGCCCCAGCATTTT. This codes for CASGQYNQPQHF.

The rearrangement uses TRBV14 and TRBJ2-7; TRBD1 aligns across 7 bases. J gave up 5 bases and V 0 bases, and 10 bases lay outside the gene matches. Germline CDR1 reads SGHDN; CDR2 reads FVKESK. The CDR3 runs to 16 residues. CDR3 sequence reads: CASSQDRYRGPHEQYF. CDR3 sequence (DNA): TGTGCCAGCAGCCAAGACCGGTACAGGGGACCCCACGAGCAGTACTTC.

V usage is TRBV6-5 and J usage is TRBJ1-2, with 12 bases lining up with TRBD1. The CDR3 loop spans 16 amino acids. CDR1 is MNHEY and CDR2 is SVGAGI in the germline V gene. The trim removed 2 bases at V and 4 bases at J, leaving 5 bases unmatched. This CDR3 is CASSYHGTGGFYGYTF. The CDR3 bases are TGTGCCAGCAGTTACCACGGGACAGGGGGCTTCTATGGCTACACCTTC.

The chain couples TRBV2 to TRBJ2-2; D not certain. This CDR3 comprises 17 residues. Trimming removed 3 bases at V and 0 bases at J, with 14 bases between. The germline CDR1 and CDR2 sequences are SNHLY and FYNNEI. The CDR3 sequence is CASSEVPLSANTGELFF. The DNA of the CDR3 is TGTGCCAGCAGTGAGGTCCCACTAAGTGCGAACACCGGGGAGCTGTTTTTT.